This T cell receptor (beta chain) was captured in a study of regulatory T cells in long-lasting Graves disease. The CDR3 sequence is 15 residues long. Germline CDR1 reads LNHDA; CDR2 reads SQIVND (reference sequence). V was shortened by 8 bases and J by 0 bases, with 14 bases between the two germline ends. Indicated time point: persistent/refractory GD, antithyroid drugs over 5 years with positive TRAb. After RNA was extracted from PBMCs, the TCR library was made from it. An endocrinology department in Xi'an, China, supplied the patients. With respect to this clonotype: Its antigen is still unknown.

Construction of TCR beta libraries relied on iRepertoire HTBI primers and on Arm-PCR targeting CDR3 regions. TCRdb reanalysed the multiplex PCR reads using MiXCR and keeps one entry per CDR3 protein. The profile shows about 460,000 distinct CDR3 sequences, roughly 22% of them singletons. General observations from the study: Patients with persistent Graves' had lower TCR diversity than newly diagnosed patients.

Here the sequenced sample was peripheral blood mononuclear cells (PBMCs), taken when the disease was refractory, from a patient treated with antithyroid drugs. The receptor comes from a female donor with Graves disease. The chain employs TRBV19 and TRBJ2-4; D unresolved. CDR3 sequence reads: CASQIQGVAKNIQYF. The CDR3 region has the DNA TGTGCCAGTCAAATCCAAGGAGTAGCCAAAAACATTCAGTACTTC. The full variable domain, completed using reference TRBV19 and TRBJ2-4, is DGGITQSPKYLFRKEGQNVTLSCEQNLNHDAMYWYRQDPGQGLRLIYYSQIVNDFQKGDIAEGYSVSREKKESFPLTVTSAQKNPTAFYLCASQIQGVAKNIQYFGAGTRLSVL.